Detailed here is one T cell receptor (beta chain). This CDR3 contains 15 residues. Germline values: CDR1 MDHEN, CDR2 SYDVKM. V lost 4 bases and J lost 0, with 13 bases in between. The data derive from a study of shared clonotypes between healthy human individuals. Repertoires were generated with immunoSEQ multiplex PCR, while TCRdb's copy carries only in-frame clones and drops some. Here the sample spans about half a million clones, approximately 80% being singletons. The receptor was derived from a woman in her forties in good health. Some clones in this sample may be carry-over from other donors' samples. The chain links TRBV28 to TRBJ2-7; D remains ambiguous. Sequencing used PBMCs. The CDR3 DNA sequence: TGTGCCAGCAGTTATTCGGGTTCCCGCTCCTACGAGCAGTACTTC. Its protein is CASSYSGSRSYEQYF. The full variable domain, rest sourced from reference TRBV28 and TRBJ2-7, is DVKVTQSSRYLVKRTGEKVFLECVQDMDHENMFWYRQDPGLGLRLIYFSYDVKMKEKGDIPEGYSVSREKKERFSLILESASTNQTSMYLCASSYSGSRSYEQYFGPGTRLTVT.